What follows is one T cell receptor beta chain and its context. What it recognizes is unknown. Trimming removed 9 bases from V and 4 bases from J, with 6 bases in between. CDR3 length: 10 residues. CDR1 is MDHEN and CDR2 is SYDVKM in the germline V gene. These data originate in a study of cytomegalovirus exposure and HLA in healthy donors. Donors likely had unrecorded immune exposures despite being nominally healthy when sampled. Study-wide results and limits: Most TCR sequences were uncommon, yet certain public TCRs appeared in many donors. A link between a missense DCLRE1C variant and TCR beta V- and J-gene trimming emerged from a later analysis.

The PCR employed 60 Vbeta primers together with 13 Jbeta primers. Produced via immunoSEQ multiplex PCR; TCRdb's table is partial and in-frame only. The sample contains roughly 190,000 clones, 81% of which appear only once. This TCR was recovered from a young man in good health and CMV-seronegative. The gene calls are TRBV28 and TRBJ2-5; D gene ambiguous. Sequencing input: PBMCs. CDR3 sequence reads: CASRRETQYF. The CDR3, as DNA: TGTGCCAGTCGTAGAGAGACCCAGTACTTC.